Listed here are 6 T cell receptor beta chains from one sample, sequenced in a study of early T cells in non-severe SARS-CoV-2 infection. One entry per CDR3 protein, called by TCRdb with MiXCR from the 5' RACE reads. The data contain approximately 27,000 distinct CDR3 sequences, roughly 5.8% of them seen just once; the ten biggest clones take up about 5.2%. Material: whole blood. These receptors originate from an adult who was a healthcare worker with PCR-confirmed SARS-CoV-2 infection or an uninfected control (not recorded which).

This clonotype was seen many times. This chain connects TRBV7-6 to TRBJ2-1, with 11 bases that match TRBD2. The CDR3 runs 18 residues. The germline gives CDR1 SGHVS, CDR2 FNYEAQ. The trim removed 5 bases at V and 2 bases at J, leaving 11 bases unmatched. This CDR3 reads CASSPDSGRAGAYNEQFF. The DNA of the CDR3 is TGTGCCAGCAGCCCCGATAGCGGGAGGGCCGGTGCCTACAATGAGCAGTTCTTC.

This clonotype was recorded many times. V usage is TRBV7-9 and J usage is TRBJ1-2; no reliable D call. Germline loops: CDR1 SEHNR, CDR2 FQNEAQ (reference sequence). The CDR3 has 12 residues. Trimming took off 4 bases at V and 5 bases at J, with 8 bases between the two ends. The CDR3 sequence: CASSSSSYGYTF. The DNA of the CDR3 is TGTGCCAGCAGCTCCAGTTCGTATGGCTACACCTTC.

Many counts were recorded for this clonotype. The chain couples TRBV28 to TRBJ2-1; D is perhaps TRBD2 (6 bases). CDR1 MDHEN and CDR2 SYDVKM come from the germline V gene. This CDR3 is 16 amino acids long. Trimming pared 7 bases from V and 4 bases from J, leaving 20 bases between. CDR3 region: CASTKNLGRSYNEQFF. DNA of the CDR3: TGTGCCAGCACCAAAAATCTGGGGAGGAGTTACAATGAGCAGTTCTTC.

This clonotype was found many times. The gene calls are TRBV7-2 and TRBJ2-7; D possibly corresponds to TRBD2 (5 bases). V lost 2 bases and J lost 5, with 16 bases in between. Germline-derived CDR1 and CDR2 are SGHTA and FQGNSA. The CDR3 runs to 15 residues. In DNA, the CDR3 is TGTGCCAGCAGCTTAACAGCTAGCCCCTTCGACGAGCAGTACTTC. Encoded protein: CASSLTASPFDEQYF. The full variable domain, its missing parts supplied by reference TRBV7-2 and TRBJ2-7, is GAGVSQSPSNKVTEKGKDVELRCDPISGHTALYWYRQSLGQGLEFLIYFQGNSAPDKSGLPSDRFSAERTGGSVSTLTIQRTQQEDSAVYLCASSLTASPFDEQYFGPGTRLTVT.

Ten or more counts support this clonotype. The chain recombines TRBV4-3 with TRBJ2-2; D is unresolved. Germline values: CDR1 LGHNA, CDR2 YSLEER. The CDR3 covers 14 residues. V lost 1 base and J 2 bases, leaving 5 bases between the germline ends. The CDR3 region has the DNA TGCGCCAGCAGCCAAGCACTTAACACCGGGGAGCTGTTTTTT. Encoded protein: CASSQALNTGELFF.

This clonotype was seen at least ten times. The rearrangement joins TRBV18 to TRBJ2-4; tentative D call: TRBD1 (6 bases). Germline V gives CDR1 KGHSH, CDR2 LQKENI. The CDR3 sequence is 17 residues long. V was cut by 0 bases and J by 0 bases, with 12 bases left in between. In DNA form, the CDR3 reads TGTGCCAGCTCACCACCCCCAGGGGCACTAGCCAAAAACATTCAGTACTTC. Its translation: CASSPPPGALAKNIQYF.